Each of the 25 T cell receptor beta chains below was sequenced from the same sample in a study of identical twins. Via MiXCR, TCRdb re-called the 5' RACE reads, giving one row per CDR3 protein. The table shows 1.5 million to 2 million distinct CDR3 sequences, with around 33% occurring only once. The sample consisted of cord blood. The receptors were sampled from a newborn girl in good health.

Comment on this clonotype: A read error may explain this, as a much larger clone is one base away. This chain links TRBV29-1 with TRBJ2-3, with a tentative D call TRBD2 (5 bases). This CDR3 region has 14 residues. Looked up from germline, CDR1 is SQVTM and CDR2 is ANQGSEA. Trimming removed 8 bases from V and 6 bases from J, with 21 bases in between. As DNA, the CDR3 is TGCAGCTCCGGAGCGGAAATTAAGACGGATACGCAGTATTTT. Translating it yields CSSGAEIKTDTQYF.

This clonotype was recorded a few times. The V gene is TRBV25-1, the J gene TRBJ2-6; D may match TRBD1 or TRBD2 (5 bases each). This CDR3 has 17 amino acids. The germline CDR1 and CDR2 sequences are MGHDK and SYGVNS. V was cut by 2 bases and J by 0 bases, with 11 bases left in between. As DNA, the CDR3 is TGTGCCAGCAGTGAACAATGGGACGGCTCTGGGGCCAACGTCCTGACTTTC. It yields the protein CASSEQWDGSGANVLTF.

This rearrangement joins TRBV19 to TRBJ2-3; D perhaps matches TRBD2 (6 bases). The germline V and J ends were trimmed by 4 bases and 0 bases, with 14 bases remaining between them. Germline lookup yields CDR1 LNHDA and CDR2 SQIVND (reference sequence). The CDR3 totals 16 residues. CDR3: CASSTRRGTSTDTQYF. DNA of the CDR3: TGTGCCAGTAGTACCAGGCGTGGGACTAGCACAGATACGCAGTATTTT.

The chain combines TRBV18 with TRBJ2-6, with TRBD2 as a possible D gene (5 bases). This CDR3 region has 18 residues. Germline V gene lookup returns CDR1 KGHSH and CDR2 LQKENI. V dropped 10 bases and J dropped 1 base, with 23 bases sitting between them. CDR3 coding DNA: TGTGCCATCGATAGTGGAGCTAGCCTCAAATCTGGGGCCAACGTCCTGACTTTC. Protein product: CAIDSGASLKSGANVLTF.

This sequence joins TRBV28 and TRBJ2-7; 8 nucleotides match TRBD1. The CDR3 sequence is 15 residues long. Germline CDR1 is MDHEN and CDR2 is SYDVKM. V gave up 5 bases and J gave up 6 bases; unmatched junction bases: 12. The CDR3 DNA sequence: TGTGCCAGCAGTCCCTGGACAGGGAGGAGTTTCGAGCAGTACTTC. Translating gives CASSPWTGRSFEQYF. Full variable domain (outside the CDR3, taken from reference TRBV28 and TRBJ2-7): DVKVTQSSRYLVKRTGEKVFLECVQDMDHENMFWYRQDPGLGLRLIYFSYDVKMKEKGDIPEGYSVSREKKERFSLILESASTNQTSMYLCASSPWTGRSFEQYFGPGTRLTVT.

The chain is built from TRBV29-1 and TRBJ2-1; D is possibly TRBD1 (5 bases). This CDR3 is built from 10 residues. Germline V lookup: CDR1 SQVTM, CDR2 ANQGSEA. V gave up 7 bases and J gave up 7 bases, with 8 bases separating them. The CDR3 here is CSGGENEQFF. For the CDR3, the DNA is TGCAGCGGGGGCGAAAATGAGCAGTTCTTC.

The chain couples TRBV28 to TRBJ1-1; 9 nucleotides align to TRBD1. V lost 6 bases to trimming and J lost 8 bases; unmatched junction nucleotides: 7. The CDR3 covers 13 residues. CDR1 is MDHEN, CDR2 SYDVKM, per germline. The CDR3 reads CASRQGAAREAFF. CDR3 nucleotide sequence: TGTGCCAGCAGACAGGGGGCCGCGCGGGAAGCTTTCTTT.

CDR3 in amino acids: CSARGTSPNYEQYF. CDR3 nucleotides: TGCAGTGCTAGAGGGACTAGTCCGAACTACGAGCAGTACTTC. The chain has TRBV20-1 and TRBJ2-7, with 7 nucleotides matching TRBD2. The CDR3 is made up of 14 amino acids. V shed 1 base and J 3 bases; nucleotides not matched to a gene: 6. Germline V gene data show CDR1 as DFQATT and CDR2 as SNEGSKA (reference sequence).

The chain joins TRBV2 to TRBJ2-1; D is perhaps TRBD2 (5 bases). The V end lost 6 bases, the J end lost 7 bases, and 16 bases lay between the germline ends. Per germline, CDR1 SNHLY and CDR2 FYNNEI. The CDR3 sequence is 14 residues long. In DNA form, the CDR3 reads TGTGCCAGCAGCCCCTGGAGGCGGCAAAATGAGCAGTTCTTC. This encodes CASSPWRRQNEQFF. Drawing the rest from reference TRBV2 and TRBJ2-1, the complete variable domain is EPEVTQTPSHQVTQMGQEVILRCVPISNHLYFYWYRQILGQKVEFLVSFYNNEISEKSEIFDDQFSVERPDGSNFTLKIRSTKLEDSAMYFCASSPWRRQNEQFFGPGTRLTVL.

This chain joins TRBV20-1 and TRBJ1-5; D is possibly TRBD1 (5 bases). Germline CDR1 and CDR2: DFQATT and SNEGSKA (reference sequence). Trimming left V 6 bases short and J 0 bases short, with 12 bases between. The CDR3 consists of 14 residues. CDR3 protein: CSAYRGNSNQPQHF. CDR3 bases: TGCAGTGCGTACCGGGGCAATAGCAATCAGCCCCAGCATTTT.

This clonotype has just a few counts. CDR3 protein: CASSLQLGVRNEKLFF. As DNA, the CDR3 is TGTGCCAGCAGCCTCCAATTAGGGGTGCGGAATGAAAAACTGTTTTTT. The chain employs TRBV3-1 and TRBJ1-4; a possible D gene is TRBD1 (5 bases). Germline CDR1 and CDR2: LGHDT and YNNKEL (reference sequence). V lost 4 bases, J lost 5 bases, and 17 bases lay in between. The length of the CDR3 is 16 residues.

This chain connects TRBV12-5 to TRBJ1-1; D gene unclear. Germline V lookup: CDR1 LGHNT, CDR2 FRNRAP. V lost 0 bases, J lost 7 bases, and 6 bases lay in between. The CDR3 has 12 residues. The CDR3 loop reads CASGLVEIEAFF. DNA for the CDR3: TGTGCTAGTGGTTTGGTAGAGATTGAAGCTTTCTTT.

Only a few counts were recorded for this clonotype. The CDR3 DNA sequence: TGTGCCAGCAGCGCCGGGACTACTTTCGGCGAGCAGTACTTC. Translating it yields CASSAGTTFGEQYF. The J gene is TRBJ2-7, the V gene TRBV7-9, with 7 bases fitting TRBD2. The CDR3 totals 14 residues. After removal of 5 bases from V and 6 bases from J, the junction contained 10 bases not matched to a gene. Per germline, CDR1 SEHNR and CDR2 FQNEAQ (reference sequence).

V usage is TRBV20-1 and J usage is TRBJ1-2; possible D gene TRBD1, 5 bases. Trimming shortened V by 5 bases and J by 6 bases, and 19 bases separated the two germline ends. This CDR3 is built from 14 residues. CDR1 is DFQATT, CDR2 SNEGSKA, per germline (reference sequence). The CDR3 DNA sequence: TGCAGTGCTGGGGGACGGAACCCCCGAAATGGCTACACCTTC. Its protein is CSAGGRNPRNGYTF.

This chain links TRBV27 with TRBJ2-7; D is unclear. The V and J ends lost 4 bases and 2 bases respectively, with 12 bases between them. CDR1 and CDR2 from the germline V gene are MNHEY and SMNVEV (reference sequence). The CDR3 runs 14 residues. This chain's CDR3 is CASSYGYGAYEQYF. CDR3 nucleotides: TGTGCCAGCAGTTACGGTTATGGGGCCTACGAGCAGTACTTC.

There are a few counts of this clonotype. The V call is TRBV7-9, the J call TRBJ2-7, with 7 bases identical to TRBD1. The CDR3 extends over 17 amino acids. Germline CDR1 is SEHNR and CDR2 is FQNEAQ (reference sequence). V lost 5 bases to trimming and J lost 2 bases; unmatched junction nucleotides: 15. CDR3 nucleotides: TGTGCCAGCAGCCCCAAAGTGGGGACAGCCCCCGCCTACGAGCAGTACTTC. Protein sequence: CASSPKVGTAPAYEQYF.

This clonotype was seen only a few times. CDR3 nucleotides: TGCGCCAGCAGCCCCATTACGGGACACAACAATGAGCAGTTCTTC. It translates to CASSPITGHNNEQFF. V usage is TRBV5-1 and J usage is TRBJ2-1; D perhaps matches TRBD1 (6 bases). Germline loops: CDR1 SGHRS, CDR2 YFSETQ. This CDR3 has 15 amino acids. The germline V and J ends were trimmed by 4 bases and 5 bases, with 16 bases remaining between them.

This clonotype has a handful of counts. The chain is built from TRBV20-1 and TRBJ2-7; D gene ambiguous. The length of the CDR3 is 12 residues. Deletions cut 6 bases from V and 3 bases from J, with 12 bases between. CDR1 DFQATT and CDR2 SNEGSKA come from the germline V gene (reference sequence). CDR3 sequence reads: CSAAPHGYEQYF. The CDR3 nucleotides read TGCAGTGCCGCACCCCACGGCTACGAGCAGTACTTC.

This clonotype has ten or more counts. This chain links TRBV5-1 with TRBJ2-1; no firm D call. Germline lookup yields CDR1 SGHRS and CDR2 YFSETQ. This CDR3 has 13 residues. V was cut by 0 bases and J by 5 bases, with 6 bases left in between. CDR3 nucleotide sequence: TGCGCCAGCAGCTTGGTGCGGAACAATGAGCAGTTCTTC. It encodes CASSLVRNNEQFF.

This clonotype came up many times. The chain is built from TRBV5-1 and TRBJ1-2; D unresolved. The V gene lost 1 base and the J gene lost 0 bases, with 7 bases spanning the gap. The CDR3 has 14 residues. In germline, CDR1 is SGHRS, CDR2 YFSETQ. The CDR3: CASSLTDPNYGYTF. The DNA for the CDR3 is TGCGCCAGCAGCTTGACAGACCCTAACTATGGCTACACCTTC.

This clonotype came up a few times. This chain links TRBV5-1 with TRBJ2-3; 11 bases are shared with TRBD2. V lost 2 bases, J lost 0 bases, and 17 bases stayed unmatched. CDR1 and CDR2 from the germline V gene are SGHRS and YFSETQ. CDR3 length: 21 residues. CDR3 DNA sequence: TGCGCCAGCAGCTTAAAATGGACGGCTAGCGGGGGGCCCCCTAGCACAGATACGCAGTATTTT. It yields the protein CASSLKWTASGGPPSTDTQYF. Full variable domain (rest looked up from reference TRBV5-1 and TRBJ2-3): KAGVTQTPRYLIKTRGQQVTLSCSPISGHRSVSWYQQTPGQGLQFLFEYFSETQRNKGNFPGRFSGRQFSNSRSEMNVSTLELGDSALYLCASSLKWTASGGPPSTDTQYFGPGTRLTVL.

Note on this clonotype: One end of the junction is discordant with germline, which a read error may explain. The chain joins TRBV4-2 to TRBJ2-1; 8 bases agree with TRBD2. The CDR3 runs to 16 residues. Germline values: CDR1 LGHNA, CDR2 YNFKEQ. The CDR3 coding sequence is TGTGCCAGCAGCCAAGATCCGGGGGGGGGCGGCAATGGGCAGTTCTTC. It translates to CASSQDPGGGGNGQFF.

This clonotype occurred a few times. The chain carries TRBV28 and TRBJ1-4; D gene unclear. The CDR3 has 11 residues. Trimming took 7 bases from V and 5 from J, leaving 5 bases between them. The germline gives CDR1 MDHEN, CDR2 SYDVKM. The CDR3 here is CASTLNEKLFF. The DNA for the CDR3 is TGTGCCAGCACCCTAAATGAAAAACTGTTTTTT.

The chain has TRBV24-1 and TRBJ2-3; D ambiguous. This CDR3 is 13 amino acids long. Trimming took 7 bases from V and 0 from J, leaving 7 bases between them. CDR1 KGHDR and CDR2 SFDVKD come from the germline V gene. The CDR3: CATSLPSTDTQYF. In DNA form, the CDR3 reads TGTGCCACCAGCCTACCCAGCACAGATACGCAGTATTTT.

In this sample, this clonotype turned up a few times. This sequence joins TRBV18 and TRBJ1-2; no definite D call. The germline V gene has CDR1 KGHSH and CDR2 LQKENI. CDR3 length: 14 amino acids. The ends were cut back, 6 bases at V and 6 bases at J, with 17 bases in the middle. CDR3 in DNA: TGTGCCAGCTCCCCAACAAATAAGGCCCATGGCTACACCTTC. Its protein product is CASSPTNKAHGYTF.